One and the same sample provided the 32 T cell receptor beta chains below, sequenced in a study of T cell responses to AZD1222 COVID-19 vaccine. Measured with immunoSEQ multiplex PCR; TCRdb has only the in-frame clones, and not every one. The sample has 110,000 or so clones, over 75% seen once. The source material was peripheral blood, sampled on day 0 of AZD1222 vaccination. The receptor source for this set is an adult in good health.

The CDR3 bases are TGTGCCAGCAGCTCCGGACAGGGAATCACTGAAGCTTTCTTT. This gives the protein CASSSGQGITEAFF. The chain recombines TRBV6-5 with TRBJ1-1; 8 bases fit TRBD1. Per germline, CDR1 MNHEY and CDR2 SVGAGI. The length of the CDR3 is 14 residues. Losses at the gene ends were 6 bases for V and 4 bases for J; bases not matched to a gene: 7.

The rearrangement uses TRBV4-3 and TRBJ2-3, with 11 bases that match TRBD2. CDR1 is LGHNA, CDR2 YSLEER, per germline. V lost 4 bases to trimming and J lost 2 bases; unmatched junction nucleotides: 11. The CDR3 is 18 residues long. CDR3 sequence (DNA): TGCGCCAGCAGCCCTACCCCGACTAGCGGGATCGTCACAGATACGCAGTATTTT. It encodes CASSPTPTSGIVTDTQYF.

The chain is built from TRBV24-1 and TRBJ2-1, with 9 bases lining up with TRBD2. V lost 0 bases, J lost 8 bases, and 4 bases stayed unmatched. There are 15 residues in the CDR3. CDR1 and CDR2 (germline): KGHDR, SFDVKD. The CDR3 region is CATSDLGTSIDEQFF. CDR3 nucleotide sequence: TGTGCCACCAGTGATTTGGGGACTAGCATCGATGAGCAGTTCTTC.

The rearrangement uses TRBV2 and TRBJ1-4, with D unclear. The V gene lost 6 bases and the J gene lost 6 bases, with 8 bases spanning the gap. CDR1 SNHLY and CDR2 FYNNEI come from the germline V gene. The CDR3 extends over 12 amino acids. CDR3 loop: CASRERDEKLFF. CDR3 in DNA: TGTGCCAGCAGGGAGAGGGATGAAAAACTGTTTTTT.

The V gene is TRBV19, the J gene TRBJ2-1, with 8 bases that match TRBD2. V shed 8 bases, J shed 6 bases, and the junction held 15 bases outside the gene matches. This CDR3 is built from 16 residues. The V gene's germline CDR1 is LNHDA and CDR2 SQIVND (reference sequence). The CDR3 DNA sequence: TGTGCCAGTCAACTCCGAGGGGCTAGCGGGCCCAATGAGCAGTTCTTC. As protein: CASQLRGASGPNEQFF.

The V and J genes are TRBV7-2 and TRBJ1-1; 7 bases are shared with TRBD1. From germline, CDR1 is SGHTA and CDR2 FQGNSA. The CDR3 extends over 16 amino acids. Trimming removed 4 bases from V and 1 base from J; junction bases left unmatched: 9. The CDR3 nucleotides are TGTGCCAGCAGCTCCCAGGGACAGTCCGGGAACACTGAAGCTTTCTTT. This translates into CASSSQGQSGNTEAFF.

The chain employs TRBV7-2 and TRBJ1-6; tentatively, D is TRBD1 (5 bases). The germline V and J ends were trimmed by 2 bases and 10 bases, with 12 bases remaining between them. Germline assignment: CDR1 SGHTA and CDR2 FQGNSA. The CDR3 runs to 14 residues. As DNA, the CDR3 is TGTGCCAGCAGCTTATCCGGGACTGCCTCACCCCTCCACTTT. Encoded protein: CASSLSGTASPLHF.

The rearrangement uses TRBV3-1 (or the pseudogene TRBV3-2) and TRBJ1-2, with 7 bases that match TRBD1. CDR1 LGHDT and CDR2 YNNKEL come from the germline V gene (reference sequence). V shed 4 bases and J 10 bases; nucleotides not matched to a gene: 15. The CDR3 has 15 residues. The CDR3, as DNA: TGTGCCAGCAGCCGCCCCCCAACAGGGGAAAAAGACTACACCTTC. Amino acids: CASSRPPTGEKDYTF.

This clone has a single count. V is TRBV5-1 and J is TRBJ2-7, with TRBD1 matching over 10 bases. With V trimmed by 5 bases and J by 2 bases, 10 bases remained unmatched. The germline V gene has CDR1 SGHRS and CDR2 YFSETQ. This CDR3 spans 16 amino acids. CDR3 sequence (DNA): TGCGCCAGCAGACTAAACCCGGGACAGGGGACCTACGAGCAGTACTTC. It is translated as CASRLNPGQGTYEQYF. The full variable domain, with the rest looked up from reference TRBV5-1 and TRBJ2-7, is KAGVTQTPRYLIKTRGQQVTLSCSPISGHRSVSWYQQTPGQGLQFLFEYFSETQRNKGNFPGRFSGRQFSNSRSEMNVSTLELGDSALYLCASRLNPGQGTYEQYFGPGTRLTVT.

The chain uses TRBV3-1 (or the pseudogene TRBV3-2) and TRBJ1-3, with TRBD1 as a possible D gene (6 bases). This CDR3 contains 16 residues. Trimming left V 2 bases short and J 0 bases short, with 11 bases between. The germline V gene has CDR1 LGHDT and CDR2 YNNKEL (reference sequence). The CDR3 coding sequence is TGTGCCAGCAGCCAAATGACAGGCCCCTCTGGAAACACCATATATTTT. This gives the protein CASSQMTGPSGNTIYF.

This chain's CDR3 is CASSLNPPAGGPNNEQFF. The CDR3 DNA sequence: TGTGCCAGCAGCTTAAACCCCCCAGCGGGAGGGCCTAACAATGAGCAGTTCTTC. The gene calls are TRBV7-3 and TRBJ2-1, with 10 bases aligning to TRBD2. Unmatched junction bases numbered 11, after V lost 1 base and J lost 5 bases. This CDR3 is 18 amino acids long. Germline-derived CDR1 and CDR2 are SGHTA and FQGTGA.

The genes are TRBV4-3 and TRBJ2-7; D remains unclear. Germline CDR1 reads LGHNA; CDR2 reads YSLEER. The CDR3 totals 13 residues. Trimming removed 0 bases at V and 5 bases at J, with 8 bases between. DNA of the CDR3: TGCGCCAGCAGCCAAGATATACGGGACGAGCAGTACTTC. Translated: CASSQDIRDEQYF.

The chain joins TRBV6-1 to TRBJ1-2; weak D call: TRBD1 (5 bases). The V end was cut by 2 bases, the J end by 4 bases, with 14 bases between. Germline V gene data show CDR1 as MNHNS and CDR2 as SASEGT. The CDR3 sequence is 15 residues long. The CDR3 spells CASSEPGTPPYGYTF. CDR3 nucleotides: TGTGCCAGCAGTGAACCCGGGACGCCTCCCTATGGCTACACCTTC.

The V call is TRBV28, the J call TRBJ2-1, with TRBD1 matching 7 bases. Germline trimming cut 5 bases from V and 2 bases from J; bases unmatched to any gene: 6. This CDR3 has 15 amino acids. In germline, CDR1 is MDHEN, CDR2 SYDVKM. Here the CDR3 DNA reads TGTGCCAGCAGTACAGGGACAGTGACCTACAATGAGCAGTTCTTC. This encodes CASSTGTVTYNEQFF.

The rearrangement joins TRBV19 to TRBJ2-1, with 7 positions matching TRBD2. V dropped 1 base and J dropped 5; count of bases not matched to a gene: 5. This CDR3 contains 15 residues. Germline loops: CDR1 LNHDA, CDR2 SQIVND (reference sequence). The CDR3 loop is CASSIAGGSHNEQFF. The CDR3 DNA reads TGTGCCAGTAGTATAGCGGGGGGAAGCCACAATGAGCAGTTCTTC. The entire variable domain, with the rest obtained from reference TRBV19 and TRBJ2-1, is as follows: DGGITQSPKYLFRKEGQNVTLSCEQNLNHDAMYWYRQDPGQGLRLIYYSQIVNDFQKGDIAEGYSVSREKKESFPLTVTSAQKNPTAFYLCASSIAGGSHNEQFFGPGTRLTVL.

V and J are TRBV7-2 and TRBJ2-3; D is possibly TRBD2 (5 bases). Germline V gene sequence: CDR1 SGHTA, CDR2 FQGNSA. With 6 bases removed from V and 4 bases from J, the gap between germline ends came to 8 bases. CDR3 length equals 12 residues. The CDR3 is CASSSAADTQYF. In nucleotides, the CDR3 is TGTGCCAGCAGTTCAGCGGCAGATACGCAGTATTTT.

This sequence joins TRBV29-1 and TRBJ1-3; no firm D call. In germline, CDR1 is SQVTM, CDR2 ANQGSEA. The V and J ends lost 6 bases and 0 bases respectively, with 12 bases between them. This CDR3 region has 14 residues. The CDR3 sequence is CSVGTPSSGNTIYF. The CDR3 DNA reads TGCAGCGTCGGCACACCTTCCTCTGGAAACACCATATATTTT.

The V gene is TRBV27, the J gene TRBJ1-1, with a possible D match to TRBD1 (6 bases). V lost 1 base and J lost 4, with 10 bases in between. The germline V gene has CDR1 MNHEY and CDR2 SMNVEV (reference sequence). This CDR3 spans 14 amino acids. The CDR3 sequence: CASSLYGGPTEAFF. The CDR3 DNA reads TGTGCCAGCAGTTTATATGGGGGGCCCACTGAAGCTTTCTTT.

This rearrangement joins TRBV6-2 or TRBV6-3 to TRBJ1-1, with TRBD1 identical over 9 bases. The V and J ends lost 4 bases and 6 bases, in that order; junction bases with no gene match: 6. Germline V gene lookup returns CDR1 MNHEY and CDR2 SVGEGT. The length of the CDR3 is 14 residues. Here the CDR3 reads CASSSRTGVAEAFF. CDR3 bases: TGTGCCAGCAGTTCCCGGACAGGGGTGGCTGAAGCTTTCTTT.

The CDR3 DNA reads TGTGCCAGCAGCCGCGGATTCTACGAGCAGTACTTC. Protein sequence: CASSRGFYEQYF. The chain is built from TRBV7-8 and TRBJ2-7; D is unclear. The ends were cut back, 5 bases at V and 3 bases at J, with 8 bases in the middle. This CDR3 region has 12 residues. CDR1 and CDR2 (germline): SGHVS, FQNEAQ.

The genes are TRBV15 and TRBJ2-3; TRBD2 agrees at 8 bases. Germline V gene sequence: CDR1 LNHNV, CDR2 YYDKDF (reference sequence). V dropped 0 bases and J dropped 4; count of bases not matched to a gene: 3. The CDR3 has 15 residues. The CDR3 region is CATSRDRGGPDTQYF. The CDR3 DNA is TGTGCCACCAGCAGAGATCGGGGGGGCCCAGATACGCAGTATTTT.

This clone was observed a single time. The J gene is TRBJ1-5, the V gene TRBV7-8; D not certain. There are 13 residues in the CDR3. Trimming cost V 5 bases and J 2 bases, with 7 bases left between them. CDR1 is SGHVS and CDR2 is FQNEAQ in the germline V gene. CDR3 sequence (DNA): TGTGCCAGCAGCAACGGACGCAATCAGCCCCAGCATTTT. It is translated as CASSNGRNQPQHF.

This chain joins TRBV29-1 and TRBJ2-2; TRBD2 matches 8 bases. CDR3 length: 16 amino acids. Germline CDR1 SQVTM, CDR2 ANQGSEA. Trimming cost V 7 bases and J 0 bases; bases outside gene matches: 10. The CDR3 reads CSAFDGGGANTGELFF. CDR3 in DNA: TGCAGCGCTTTCGACGGGGGGGGCGCGAACACCGGGGAGCTGTTTTTT.

The gene calls are TRBV3-1 (or the pseudogene TRBV3-2) and TRBJ1-1; no clear D gene. The germline V gene has CDR1 LGHDT and CDR2 YNNKEL (reference sequence). This CDR3 region has 13 residues. Trimming stripped 0 bases from V and 5 bases from J, with 7 bases between. The DNA of the CDR3 is TGTGCCAGCAGCCAAGATCGGAGGACTGAAGCTTTCTTT. Translating it yields CASSQDRRTEAFF.

This chain connects TRBV5-1 to TRBJ1-1, with D uncertain. Looked up from germline, CDR1 is SGHRS and CDR2 is YFSETQ. This CDR3 has 14 amino acids. Trimming cost V 4 bases and J 1 base, with 11 bases left between them. The CDR3 spells CASSVGPGNTEAFF. DNA for the CDR3: TGCGCCAGCAGCGTAGGACCCGGGAACACTGAAGCTTTCTTT.

The rearrangement links TRBV7-9 to TRBJ1-5; no clear D gene. CDR3 length: 17 amino acids. CDR1 and CDR2 from the germline V gene are SEHNR and FQNEAQ (reference sequence). Trimming left V 2 bases short and J 0 bases short, with 14 bases between. CDR3 coding DNA: TGTGCCAGCAGCTTATTTTCGCGGGGATTTAGCAATCAGCCCCAGCATTTT. Translation gives CASSLFSRGFSNQPQHF.

The genes are TRBV5-6 and TRBJ1-2, with D possibly being TRBD1 (5 bases). Germline assignment: CDR1 SGHDT and CDR2 YYEEEE. This CDR3 contains 14 residues. V shed 0 bases and J shed 4 bases, with 10 bases lying between them. The CDR3 nucleotides read TGTGCCAGCAGCTTGGACGCCGACAGCTATGGCTACACCTTC. Residues: CASSLDADSYGYTF.

This chain uses TRBV19 with TRBJ1-3; 8 positions match TRBD1. Trimming cost V 9 bases and J 0 bases; bases outside gene matches: 10. CDR1 is LNHDA, CDR2 SQIVND, per germline (reference sequence). This CDR3 region has 16 residues. The DNA of the CDR3 is TGTGCCAGGGCCCTGACAGGGGTTAACTCTGGAAACACCATATATTTT. It yields the protein CARALTGVNSGNTIYF.

This clone was counted a single time. The chain joins TRBV18 to TRBJ2-2; D is possibly TRBD2 (5 bases). Between the trimmed V and J ends, which lost 4 bases and 0 bases, there was a span of 9 bases. The CDR3 has 15 amino acids. The V gene's germline CDR1 is KGHSH and CDR2 LQKENI. The CDR3 coding sequence is TGTGCCAGCTCACAAGAGGGAACGAACACCGGGGAGCTGTTTTTT. Translating gives CASSQEGTNTGELFF.

V and J are TRBV2 and TRBJ1-4; 10 nucleotides align to TRBD1. Trimming at V came to 6 bases and at J to 6 bases, leaving 4 bases not matched to a gene. CDR3 length: 14 amino acids. Germline CDR1 and CDR2: SNHLY and FYNNEI. Here the CDR3 DNA reads TGTGCCAGCAGGGTCGGGACAGGGGATGAAAAACTGTTTTTT. This codes for CASRVGTGDEKLFF.

The chain couples TRBV11-3 to TRBJ2-7; D call uncertain. This CDR3 spans 12 amino acids. Germline V gene sequence: CDR1 SGHNT, CDR2 YENEEA. Trimming left V 0 bases short and J 6 bases short, with 6 bases between. Here the CDR3 reads CASSLDRTEQYF. The CDR3 DNA sequence: TGTGCCAGCAGCTTAGATCGCACCGAGCAGTACTTC.

The chain employs TRBV2 and TRBJ2-5; D gene unclear. V gave up 5 bases and J gave up 9 bases, with 10 bases separating them. The CDR3 runs 11 residues. Germline V CDR1 and CDR2: SNHLY, FYNNEI. The CDR3 loop reads CASSSPSSQYF. CDR3 nucleotide sequence: TGTGCCAGCAGTTCTCCATCGTCCCAGTACTTC. Full variable domain (remainder filled in from reference TRBV2 and TRBJ2-5): EPEVTQTPSHQVTQMGQEVILRCVPISNHLYFYWYRQILGQKVEFLVSFYNNEISEKSEIFDDQFSVERPDGSNFTLKIRSTKLEDSAMYFCASSSPSSQYFGPGTRLLVL.